Shown below are 20 T cell receptor beta chains from a single sample sequenced in a study of human T cells and chemical hapten exposure. Time point noted: patch test 1, 2 weeks after DPC sensitization. Documented treatment: therapeutic diphenylcyclopropenone sensitization with weekly scalp DPC. One entry per CDR3 protein results from TCRdb running MiXCR on the RACE reads. This table holds roughly 200,000 distinct CDR3 sequences, around 24% found once. Sequencing was performed on whole blood, taken in connection with sensitization to the hapten diphenylcyclopropenone (DPC). Receptors were obtained from a woman between 45 and 60 years old with alopecia areata. Some clones in this sample may be carry-over from other donors' samples.

The chain uses TRBV2 and TRBJ2-4; 7 nucleotides match TRBD1. Germline assignment: CDR1 SNHLY and CDR2 FYNNEI. With V trimmed by 0 bases and J by 4 bases, 3 bases remained unmatched. This CDR3 contains 15 residues. In DNA form, the CDR3 reads TGTGCCAGCAGTGAAGCCATGGGACAGAAAAACATTCAGTACTTC. The encoded protein is CASSEAMGQKNIQYF.

This clonotype has more than one count but fewer than ten. The rearrangement links TRBV6-5 to TRBJ2-1; tentative D call: TRBD2 (6 bases). The ends were cut back, 5 bases at V and 1 base at J, with 15 bases in the middle. Germline V gene sequence: CDR1 MNHEY, CDR2 SVGAGI. The CDR3 spans 16 residues. The CDR3 sequence is CASSPTGTPSYNEQFF. CDR3 sequence (DNA): TGTGCCAGCAGTCCGACCGGGACTCCTTCCTACAATGAGCAGTTCTTC.

In its sample, this clonotype was seen a few times. This rearrangement joins TRBV11-3 to TRBJ2-2; tentatively, D is TRBD2 (6 bases). CDR3 length: 14 residues. V lost 2 bases and J lost 6, with 10 bases in between. The germline V gene encodes CDR1 SGHNT and CDR2 YENEEA. The chain's CDR3 is CASSLIGSPGELFF. The CDR3 DNA reads as TGTGCCAGCAGCTTAATCGGGAGTCCCGGGGAGCTGTTTTTT.

This clonotype turned up a few times. The rearrangement joins TRBV7-8 to TRBJ2-1; D tentatively fits TRBD1 or TRBD2 (5 bases each). The CDR3 covers 12 residues. Trimming took 5 bases from V and 9 from J, leaving 11 bases between them. Looked up from germline, CDR1 is SGHVS and CDR2 is FQNEAQ. The CDR3 here is CASSRPGGEQFF. The CDR3 bases are TGTGCCAGCAGCCGCCCTGGGGGTGAGCAGTTCTTC.

A few counts support this clonotype. The chain uses TRBV12-3 or TRBV12-4 and TRBJ2-1; D is unclear. CDR3 length: 12 amino acids. The V end was cut by 2 bases, the J end by 4 bases, with 3 bases between. Here the CDR3 reads CASSLPYNEQFF. The CDR3 bases are TGTGCCAGCAGTTTACCGTACAATGAGCAGTTCTTC.

J is TRBJ1-2 and V is TRBV5-1, with 8 bases identical to TRBD1. Germline V gene lookup returns CDR1 SGHRS and CDR2 YFSETQ. The CDR3 is 14 residues long. The V and J ends lost 3 bases and 5 bases, in that order; junction bases with no gene match: 6. CDR3 protein: CASSSEWTGYGYTF. As DNA, the CDR3 is TGCGCCAGCAGCTCAGAGTGGACAGGGTATGGCTACACCTTC.

The chain combines TRBV20-1 with TRBJ1-5; unclear D gene. The ends were cut back, 0 bases at V and 6 bases at J, with 9 bases in the middle. The CDR3 totals 13 residues. In germline, CDR1 is DFQATT, CDR2 SNEGSKA (reference sequence). CDR3 in amino acids: CSARDYVFQPQHF. Written as DNA, the CDR3 is TGCAGTGCTAGAGATTACGTATTTCAGCCCCAGCATTTT.

This sequence joins TRBV5-1 and TRBJ2-1, with D unclear. CDR1 and CDR2 (germline): SGHRS, YFSETQ. This CDR3 region has 13 residues. V lost 4 bases to trimming and J lost 5 bases, with 10 bases between them. CDR3 DNA: TGCGCCAGCAGCCCTCTTCAAGACAATGAGCAGTTCTTC. It codes for CASSPLQDNEQFF.

The chain employs TRBV15 and TRBJ1-6; D is unclear. This CDR3 has 14 amino acids. V lost 1 base, J lost 9 bases, and 10 bases lay in between. Germline CDR1 and CDR2: LNHNV and YYDKDF (reference sequence). The CDR3 DNA reads TGTGCCACCAGCAGAGGTGCGCCGCGTTCACCCCTCCACTTT. This codes for CATSRGAPRSPLHF. Drawing the rest from reference TRBV15 and TRBJ1-6, the complete variable domain is DAMVIQNPRYQVTQFGKPVTLSCSQTLNHNVMYWYQQKSSQAPKLLFHYYDKDFNNEADTPDNFQSRRPNTSFCFLDIRSPGLGDTAMYLCATSRGAPRSPLHFGNGTRLTVT.

J is TRBJ2-2 and V is TRBV20-1; D not resolved. The CDR3 extends over 15 amino acids. The germline V and J ends were trimmed by 2 bases and 3 bases, with 13 bases remaining between them. CDR1 is DFQATT and CDR2 is SNEGSKA in the germline V gene (reference sequence). The CDR3 region is CSARYGRLYTGELFF. The CDR3 DNA is TGCAGTGCTAGATACGGCAGGCTCTACACCGGGGAGCTGTTTTTT.

The chain links TRBV9 to TRBJ2-1; 14 positions match TRBD2. This CDR3 is 16 amino acids long. Germline CDR1 reads SGDLS; CDR2 reads YYNGEE. Trimming cost V 0 bases and J 7 bases; bases outside gene matches: 3. CDR3 bases: TGTGCCAGCAGCGTAGACGGGACTAGCGGGGGTAATGAGCAGTTCTTC. Its protein product is CASSVDGTSGGNEQFF.

This clonotype occurred a few times. The CDR3 sequence: CSVEQFRGAYNEQFF. In DNA, the CDR3 is TGCAGCGTTGAACAATTCAGGGGGGCCTACAATGAGCAGTTCTTC. The rearrangement uses TRBV29-1 and TRBJ2-1; tentative D call: TRBD1 (7 bases). The CDR3 extends over 15 amino acids. V lost 2 bases to trimming and J lost 2 bases, with 13 bases between them. CDR1 is SQVTM, CDR2 ANQGSEA, per germline.

This clonotype was seen a few times. The V call is TRBV19, the J call TRBJ1-5; D is perhaps TRBD1 (5 bases). V lost 8 bases and J lost 4, with 12 bases in between. Germline V CDR1 and CDR2: LNHDA, SQIVND (reference sequence). This CDR3 has 13 amino acids. CDR3 region: CASGGGWNQPQHF. The CDR3 nucleotides read TGTGCCAGTGGGGGGGGTTGGAATCAGCCCCAGCATTTT.

The chain recombines TRBV6-2 or TRBV6-3 with TRBJ2-3, with D maybe TRBD1 (6 bases). The CDR3 totals 19 residues. Germline V gives CDR1 MNHEY, CDR2 SVGEGT. V was pared by 2 bases and J by 0 bases, with 21 bases between. CDR3 nucleotides: TGTGCCAGCAGTTACCCGAAAACGGGACAAAACTCTAGCACAGATACGCAGTATTTT. Translation: CASSYPKTGQNSSTDTQYF.

This chain joins TRBV4-1 and TRBJ1-1, with D possibly TRBD1 on 6 matching bases. V lost 2 bases and J lost 4, with 8 bases in between. The CDR3 runs 13 residues. Germline V gene sequence: CDR1 MGHRA, CDR2 YSYEKL. CDR3 residues: CASSQKGGTEAFF. CDR3 bases: TGCGCCAGCAGCCAAAAAGGGGGCACTGAAGCTTTCTTT.

Remarks on this clonotype: One end of the junction varies from germline; a read error may be responsible. CDR3 residues: CVSSEGRAEAFF. The CDR3 DNA reads as TGTGTCAGCAGCGAGGGGCGTGCTGAAGCTTTCTTT. The V call is TRBV16, the J call TRBJ1-1; a possible D gene is TRBD1 (5 bases). Germline V CDR1 and CDR2: KGHSY, FQNENV. This CDR3 has 12 amino acids.

J is TRBJ1-6 and V is TRBV20-1; 7 bases fit TRBD1. The CDR3 length is 14 residues. Germline CDR1 DFQATT, CDR2 SNEGSKA (reference sequence). V was clipped by 3 bases and J by 6 bases; unmatched bases: 5. The CDR3 nucleotides are TGCAGTGCTAGCCTCGGGACAGTTAATTCACCCCTCCACTTT. It encodes CSASLGTVNSPLHF.

This clonotype was seen only a few times. The chain carries TRBV28 and TRBJ1-6; D remains unclear. With 3 bases removed from V and 9 bases from J, the gap between germline ends came to 6 bases. The CDR3 totals 12 residues. Germline V gives CDR1 MDHEN, CDR2 SYDVKM. The CDR3 DNA is TGTGCCAGCAGTTTTGTAACTTCACCCCTCCACTTT. It yields the protein CASSFVTSPLHF.

The J gene is TRBJ2-7, the V gene TRBV7-2; TRBD2 matches at 8 bases. Germline-derived CDR1 and CDR2 are SGHTA and FQGNSA. The CDR3 is 13 residues long. Unmatched junction bases numbered 0, after V lost 2 bases and J lost 3 bases. The CDR3: CASSLSGSYEQYF. CDR3 sequence (DNA): TGTGCCAGCAGCTTAAGCGGGAGCTACGAGCAGTACTTC. The full variable domain, with the rest looked up from reference TRBV7-2 and TRBJ2-7, is GAGVSQSPSNKVTEKGKDVELRCDPISGHTALYWYRQSLGQGLEFLIYFQGNSAPDKSGLPSDRFSAERTGGSVSTLTIQRTQQEDSAVYLCASSLSGSYEQYFGPGTRLTVT.

This clonotype was seen a few times. The rearrangement joins TRBV7-9 to TRBJ1-6, with D possibly TRBD1 on 5 matching bases. Germline values: CDR1 SEHNR, CDR2 FQNEAQ (reference sequence). The CDR3 runs 14 residues. Between the trimmed V and J ends, which lost 2 bases and 10 bases, there was a span of 12 bases. CDR3: CASSLLGVGSPLHF. In nucleotides, the CDR3 is TGTGCCAGCAGCTTATTGGGGGTCGGATCACCCCTCCACTTT.